A selection of T cell receptor beta chains follows, all from one sample in a study of blood T cell repertoires in COVID-19. Sequencing used immunoSEQ multiplex PCR; TCRdb keeps in-frame clones, though not all of them. Among around 330,000 clones listed, around nine tenths were seen once. The sample consisted of peripheral blood. The receptors were gathered from a woman between 50 and 59 years old with active or convalescent COVID-19. Both conserved end residues are part of each CDR3. Each record gives: D gene, J gene, CDR3 length, V gene, CDR3 protein. The D gene is left open where the match is weak.

NA,TRBJ1-5,15,TRBV19,CASSIFGGNNQPQHF
TRBD1,TRBJ2-5,14,TRBV5-1,CASRFGTAEETQYF
NA,TRBJ1-2,11,TRBV6-5,CASSGRGGYTF
NA,TRBJ1-1,14,TRBV5-4,CASSTSQVNTEAFF
NA,TRBJ2-7,14,TRBV7-2,CASSPQRYSYEQYF
TRBD1,TRBJ1-2,15,TRBV5-1,CASSSGAGGVYGYTF
NA,TRBJ1-5,14,TRBV7-2,CASSLAYENQPQHF
TRBD1,TRBJ1-2,16,TRBV14,CASSQFTGGGRDGYTF
TRBD2,TRBJ2-5,15,TRBV5-4,CASSLGGGKEGTQYF
TRBD1,TRBJ1-1,14,TRBV2,CASSTDRVNTEAFF
TRBD1,TRBJ1-2,13,TRBV12-3/TRBV12-4,CASRGTGHSGYTF